The next 12 T cell receptor beta chains were all read from a single sample in a study of control samples from healthy donors and cancer patients. The repertoire was sequenced with immunoSEQ multiplex PCR; TCRdb's copy has only in-frame clones and lacks some. The sample records 140,000 or so clones, 89% being singletons. The material sequenced was blood. Source of these receptors: a man aged 30 to 39 in good health.

This sequence joins TRBV24-1 and TRBJ2-5; D might be TRBD2 (6 bases). The V gene lost 3 bases and the J gene lost 2 bases, with 12 bases spanning the gap. CDR1 KGHDR and CDR2 SFDVKD come from the germline V gene. The CDR3 contains 15 residues. Written as DNA, the CDR3 is TGTGCCACCAGTGATCCGCGGGGAGTACAAGAGACCCAGTACTTC. Protein product: CATSDPRGVQETQYF.

In its sample, this clone was seen many times. The chain uses TRBV6-5 and TRBJ2-3; D is ambiguous. CDR1 and CDR2 from the germline V gene are MNHEY and SVGAGI. The CDR3 contains 13 residues. Trimming removed 2 bases from V and 4 bases from J, with 7 bases in between. In DNA form, the CDR3 reads TGTGCCAGCAGTTACGGGCAACCAGATACGCAGTATTTT. This translates into CASSYGQPDTQYF.

This clone was counted a single time. The V call is TRBV12-3 or TRBV12-4, the J call TRBJ2-1; D gene ambiguous. V lost 7 bases, J lost 8 bases, and 12 bases lay in between. CDR3 size: 12 residues. CDR3: CASTPSDDEQFF. In nucleotides, the CDR3 is TGTGCCAGCACTCCATCGGACGATGAGCAGTTCTTC.

The chain carries TRBV6-2 or TRBV6-3 and TRBJ1-5; no definite D call. The germline CDR1 and CDR2 sequences are MNHEY and SVGEGT. Trimming removed 4 bases from V and 7 bases from J, with 17 bases in between. CDR3 length: 15 residues. In DNA form, the CDR3 reads TGTGCCAGCAGTTTCGGCGCCAGGCAGGCGCAGCCCCAGCATTTT. Translating gives CASSFGARQAQPQHF.

Judged by abundance, this clone is medium-sized (0.01 to 0.1%). J is TRBJ2-7 and V is TRBV29-1; D uncertain. Germline-derived CDR1 and CDR2 are SQVTM and ANQGSEA. The germline V and J ends were trimmed by 4 bases and 5 bases, with 12 bases remaining between them. The CDR3 has 12 amino acids. CDR3 in amino acids: CSVVASTHEQYF. Here the CDR3 DNA reads TGCAGCGTTGTCGCCTCGACCCACGAGCAGTACTTC.

V is TRBV9 and J is TRBJ1-5, with 8 bases that match TRBD1. V lost 4 bases and J lost 3; bases outside the gene matches: 6. The CDR3 covers 15 residues. Germline CDR1 reads SGDLS; CDR2 reads YYNGEE. The CDR3 bases are TGTGCCAGCAGCACCGACAGGGGTAACAATCAGCCCCAGCATTTT. This translates into CASSTDRGNNQPQHF.

The chain links TRBV24-1 to TRBJ1-5; 8 bases line up with TRBD1. The CDR3 spans 13 residues. V lost 7 bases, J lost 6 bases, and 4 bases stayed unmatched. Per germline, CDR1 KGHDR and CDR2 SFDVKD. This CDR3 is CATSGTGGQPQHF. CDR3 DNA sequence: TGTGCCACCAGCGGGACAGGAGGTCAGCCCCAGCATTTT.

This chain links TRBV7-8 with TRBJ1-5; 8 nucleotides line up with TRBD1. V gave up 4 bases and J gave up 4 bases; unmatched junction bases: 9. The CDR3 is 16 residues long. Germline assignment: CDR1 SGHVS and CDR2 FQNEAQ. Here the CDR3 DNA reads TGTGCCAGCAGCTCCACCGGGACAGGACATAATCAGCCCCAGCATTTT. Translating gives CASSSTGTGHNQPQHF.

V is TRBV19 and J is TRBJ2-1; 15 bases align to TRBD2. Per germline, CDR1 LNHDA and CDR2 SQIVND (reference sequence). The V segment lost 5 bases and the J segment 10 bases; nucleotides outside the gene matches: 9. The length of the CDR3 is 16 residues. Here the CDR3 DNA reads TGTGCCAGTAGTCCCTGGACTAGCGGGGGGGCCCGGGAGCAGTTCTTC. Translated, it gives CASSPWTSGGAREQFF.

V usage is TRBV5-1 and J usage is TRBJ2-3; maybe TRBD1 (5 bases). Germline loops: CDR1 SGHRS, CDR2 YFSETQ. CDR3 length: 13 residues. The V end was cut by 4 bases, the J end by 4 bases, with 10 bases between. The CDR3 sequence: CASSAAGSDTQYF. For the CDR3, the DNA is TGCGCCAGCAGCGCCGCAGGGTCAGATACGCAGTATTTT.

The chain uses TRBV5-4 and TRBJ1-1; D perhaps matches TRBD1 (6 bases). The V gene lost 0 bases and the J gene lost 5 bases, with 17 bases spanning the gap. The length of the CDR3 is 16 residues. Germline V gene data show CDR1 as SGHNT and CDR2 as YYREEE (reference sequence). CDR3 DNA: TGTGCCAGCAGCTTGGGTGTGCCGGGGGCAGATACTGAAGCTTTCTTT. Translated: CASSLGVPGADTEAFF.

The chain employs TRBV6-5 and TRBJ1-4; 8 bases agree with TRBD1. The CDR3 has 16 amino acids. V was clipped by 2 bases and J by 0 bases; unmatched bases: 2. Germline values: CDR1 MNHEY, CDR2 SVGAGI. This CDR3 is CASSYGDRPTNEKLFF. DNA of the CDR3: TGTGCCAGCAGTTACGGGGACAGGCCAACTAATGAAAAACTGTTTTTT.